This TCR beta chain comes out of a study of CD8 T cells in ankylosing spondylitis. This clonotype turned up a few times. Antigen unknown. Quantitative 5'-RACE was performed with molecular barcodes, and it yielded the TCR beta libraries. TCRdb processed the 5' RACE reads anew with MiXCR; each CDR3 protein has one entry. The profile shows 300,000 to 400,000 distinct CDR3 sequences, roughly 14% of them singletons. General study points: Disease-linked clones, CD8+, were relatively rare in peripheral blood.

The TCR comes from a male donor with ankylosing spondylitis or in good health (not recorded which). The sequenced sample consisted of blood, either unsorted or a sorted T cell fraction (not recorded which).

The CDR3 spells CASSNSGYEQYF. The CDR3 coding sequence is TGTGCCAGCAGCAATAGCGGGTACGAGCAGTACTTC. The V call is TRBV6-5, the J call TRBJ2-7; 7 bases match TRBD2. CDR1 and CDR2 from the germline V gene are MNHEY and SVGAGI. The ends lost 6 bases at V and 4 bases at J; junction bases unmatched: 3. The CDR3 contains 12 residues.